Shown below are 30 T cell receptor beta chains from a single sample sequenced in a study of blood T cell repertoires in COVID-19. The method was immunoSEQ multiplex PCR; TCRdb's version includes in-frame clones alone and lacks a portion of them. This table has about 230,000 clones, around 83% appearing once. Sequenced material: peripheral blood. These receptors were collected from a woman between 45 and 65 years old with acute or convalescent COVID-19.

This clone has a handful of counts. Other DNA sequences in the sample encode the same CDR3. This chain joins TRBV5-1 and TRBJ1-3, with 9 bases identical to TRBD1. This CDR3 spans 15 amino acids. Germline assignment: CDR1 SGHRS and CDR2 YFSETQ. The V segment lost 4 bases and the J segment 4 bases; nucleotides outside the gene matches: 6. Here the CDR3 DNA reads TGCGCCAGCAGCGCTCGGACAGGGGACGGAAACACCATATATTTT. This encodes CASSARTGDGNTIYF.

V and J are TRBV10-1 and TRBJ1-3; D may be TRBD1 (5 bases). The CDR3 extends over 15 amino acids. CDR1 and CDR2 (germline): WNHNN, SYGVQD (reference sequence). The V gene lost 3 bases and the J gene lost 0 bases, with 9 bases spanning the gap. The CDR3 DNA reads TGCGCCAGCAGTGATCCGGACAACTCTGGAAACACCATATATTTT. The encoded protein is CASSDPDNSGNTIYF.

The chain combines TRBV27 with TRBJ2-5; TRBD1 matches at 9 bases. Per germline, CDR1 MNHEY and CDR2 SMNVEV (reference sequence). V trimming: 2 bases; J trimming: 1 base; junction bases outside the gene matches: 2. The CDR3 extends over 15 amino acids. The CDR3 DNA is TGTGCCAGCAGTTTAGGACAGGGGTCCCAAGAGACCCAGTACTTC. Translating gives CASSLGQGSQETQYF.

The CDR3 region has the DNA TGTGCCAGTAGCAAGGGGGTTGGTCAGCCCCAGCATTTT. The encoded protein is CASSKGVGQPQHF. The V and J genes are TRBV19 and TRBJ1-5; tentatively, D is TRBD1 (6 bases). The CDR3 extends over 13 amino acids. Trimming stripped 6 bases from V and 6 bases from J, with 12 bases between. CDR1 and CDR2 (germline): LNHDA, SQIVND (reference sequence).

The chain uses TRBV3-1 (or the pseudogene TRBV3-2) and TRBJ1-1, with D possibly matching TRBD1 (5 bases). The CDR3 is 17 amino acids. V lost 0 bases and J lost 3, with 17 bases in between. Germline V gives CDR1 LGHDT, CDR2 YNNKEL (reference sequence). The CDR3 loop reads CASSQDLVRGWDTEAFF. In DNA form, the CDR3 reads TGTGCCAGCAGCCAAGATCTAGTTAGGGGCTGGGACACTGAAGCTTTCTTT.

The CDR3: CASSLRSLEIQGSGNTIYF. CDR3 nucleotides: TGTGCCAGCAGCCTCCGTTCCCTTGAGATTCAGGGCTCTGGAAACACCATATATTTT. The chain couples TRBV3-1 (or the pseudogene TRBV3-2) to TRBJ1-3; tentative D call: TRBD1 (5 bases). The germline CDR1 and CDR2 sequences are LGHDT and YNNKEL (reference sequence). The ends were cut back, 4 bases at V and 0 bases at J, with 22 bases in the middle. CDR3 size: 19 residues.

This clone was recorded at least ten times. The CDR3 region has the DNA TGTGCCAGCAGCTTGAGAGGGGGCAGTTCACCCCTCCACTTT. Translating gives CASSLRGGSSPLHF. This chain uses TRBV5-8 with TRBJ1-6; TRBD1 aligns across 7 bases. The CDR3 consists of 14 residues. Germline V gene lookup returns CDR1 SGHTS and CDR2 YDEGEE. J was trimmed by 9 bases and V by 1 base; bases with no gene match: 4.

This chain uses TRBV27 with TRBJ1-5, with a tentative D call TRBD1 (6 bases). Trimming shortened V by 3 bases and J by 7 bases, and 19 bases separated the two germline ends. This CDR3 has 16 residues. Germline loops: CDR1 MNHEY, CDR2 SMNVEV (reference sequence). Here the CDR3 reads CASSFNRESLRQPQHF. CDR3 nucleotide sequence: TGTGCCAGCAGTTTCAACAGGGAAAGTCTCCGGCAGCCCCAGCATTTT.

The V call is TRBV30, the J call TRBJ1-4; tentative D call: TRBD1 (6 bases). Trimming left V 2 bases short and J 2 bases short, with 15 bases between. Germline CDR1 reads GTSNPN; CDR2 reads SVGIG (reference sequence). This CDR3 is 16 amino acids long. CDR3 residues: CAWSRDTGSTNEKLFF. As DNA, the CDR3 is TGTGCCTGGAGTCGAGATACAGGGTCGACTAATGAAAAACTGTTTTTT.

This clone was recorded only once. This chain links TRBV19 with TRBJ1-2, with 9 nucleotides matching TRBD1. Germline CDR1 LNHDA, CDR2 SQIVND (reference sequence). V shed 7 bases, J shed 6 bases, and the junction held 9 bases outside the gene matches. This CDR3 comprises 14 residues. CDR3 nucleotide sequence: TGTGCCAGTACCTATAACAGGGGGCGGCATGGCTACACCTTC. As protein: CASTYNRGRHGYTF. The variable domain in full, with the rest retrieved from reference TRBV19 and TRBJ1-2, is DGGITQSPKYLFRKEGQNVTLSCEQNLNHDAMYWYRQDPGQGLRLIYYSQIVNDFQKGDIAEGYSVSREKKESFPLTVTSAQKNPTAFYLCASTYNRGRHGYTFGSGTRLTVV.

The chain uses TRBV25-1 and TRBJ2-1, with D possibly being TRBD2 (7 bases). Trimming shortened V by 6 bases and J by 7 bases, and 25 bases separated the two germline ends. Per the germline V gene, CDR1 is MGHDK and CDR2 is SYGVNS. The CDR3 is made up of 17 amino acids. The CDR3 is CASSPSGKGEGRNEQFF. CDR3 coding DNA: TGTGCCAGCAGCCCATCGGGGAAGGGGGAGGGCCGTAATGAGCAGTTCTTC.

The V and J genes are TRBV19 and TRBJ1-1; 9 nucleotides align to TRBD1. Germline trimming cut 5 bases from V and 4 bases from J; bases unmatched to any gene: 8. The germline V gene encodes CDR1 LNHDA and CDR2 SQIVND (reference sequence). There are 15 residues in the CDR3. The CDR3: CASSADDRGGTEAFF. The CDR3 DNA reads TGTGCCAGTAGTGCCGATGACAGGGGGGGCACTGAAGCTTTCTTT.

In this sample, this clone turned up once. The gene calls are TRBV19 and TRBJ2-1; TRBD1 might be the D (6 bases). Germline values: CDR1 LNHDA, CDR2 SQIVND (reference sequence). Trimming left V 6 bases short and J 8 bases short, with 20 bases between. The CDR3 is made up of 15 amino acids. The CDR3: CASRQDSRSGDEQFF. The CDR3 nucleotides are TGTGCCAGTAGACAGGACAGCCGATCCGGGGATGAGCAGTTCTTC.

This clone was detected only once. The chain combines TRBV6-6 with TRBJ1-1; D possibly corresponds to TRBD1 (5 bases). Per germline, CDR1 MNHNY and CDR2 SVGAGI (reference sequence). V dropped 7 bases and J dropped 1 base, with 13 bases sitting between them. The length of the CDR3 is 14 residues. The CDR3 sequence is CASIIGQANTEAFF. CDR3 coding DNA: TGTGCCAGCATTATTGGACAAGCGAACACTGAAGCTTTCTTT.

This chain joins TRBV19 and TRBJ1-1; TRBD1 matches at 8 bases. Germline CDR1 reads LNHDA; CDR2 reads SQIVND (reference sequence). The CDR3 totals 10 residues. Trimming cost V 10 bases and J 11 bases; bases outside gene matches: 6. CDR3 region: CATADRDAFF. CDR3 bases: TGTGCCACCGCGGACAGGGATGCTTTCTTT.

CDR3 protein: CASSEAQVDPEAFF. CDR3 DNA sequence: TGTGCCAGCAGTGAAGCACAGGTAGACCCTGAAGCTTTCTTT. The chain couples TRBV2 to TRBJ1-1; possible D gene TRBD1, 5 bases. The CDR3 runs 14 residues. Germline-derived CDR1 and CDR2 are SNHLY and FYNNEI. V shed 0 bases and J shed 6 bases, with 11 bases lying between them.

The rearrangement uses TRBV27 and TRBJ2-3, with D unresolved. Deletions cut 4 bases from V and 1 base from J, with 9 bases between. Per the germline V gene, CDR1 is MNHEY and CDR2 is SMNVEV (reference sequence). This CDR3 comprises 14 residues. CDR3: CASSSRGGTDTQYF. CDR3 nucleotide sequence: TGTGCCAGCAGTTCCAGAGGTGGCACAGATACGCAGTATTTT.

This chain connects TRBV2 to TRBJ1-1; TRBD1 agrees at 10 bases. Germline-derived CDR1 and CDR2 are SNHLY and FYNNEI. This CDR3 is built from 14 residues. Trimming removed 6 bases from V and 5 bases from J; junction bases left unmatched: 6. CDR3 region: CASSLTGGQTEAFF. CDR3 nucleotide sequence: TGTGCCAGCAGCTTGACAGGGGGCCAGACTGAAGCTTTCTTT.

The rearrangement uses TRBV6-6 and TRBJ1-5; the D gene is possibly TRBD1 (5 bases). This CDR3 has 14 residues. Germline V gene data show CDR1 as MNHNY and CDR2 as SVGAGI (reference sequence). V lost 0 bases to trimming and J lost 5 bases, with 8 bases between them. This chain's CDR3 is CASSYSLGDQPQHF. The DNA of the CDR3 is TGTGCCAGCAGTTACTCGCTAGGGGATCAGCCCCAGCATTTT.

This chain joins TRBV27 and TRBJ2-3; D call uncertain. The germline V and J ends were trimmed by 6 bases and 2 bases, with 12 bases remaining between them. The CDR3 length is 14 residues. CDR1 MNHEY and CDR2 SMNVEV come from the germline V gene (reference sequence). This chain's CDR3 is CASRVELFTDTQYF. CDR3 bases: TGTGCCAGCAGAGTAGAGCTATTCACAGATACGCAGTATTTT.

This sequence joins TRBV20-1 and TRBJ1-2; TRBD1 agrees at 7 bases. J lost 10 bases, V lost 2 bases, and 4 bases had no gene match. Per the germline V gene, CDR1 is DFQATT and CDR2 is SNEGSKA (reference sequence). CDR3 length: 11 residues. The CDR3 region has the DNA TGCAGTGCTAGATTCAGGGGGATCTACACCTTC. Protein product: CSARFRGIYTF.

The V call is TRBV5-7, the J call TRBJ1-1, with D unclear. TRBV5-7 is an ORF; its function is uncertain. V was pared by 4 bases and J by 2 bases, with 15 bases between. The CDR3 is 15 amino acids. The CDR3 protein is CASSSSAATNTEAFF. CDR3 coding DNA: TGTGCCAGCAGCAGTTCGGCGGCGACTAACACTGAAGCTTTCTTT.

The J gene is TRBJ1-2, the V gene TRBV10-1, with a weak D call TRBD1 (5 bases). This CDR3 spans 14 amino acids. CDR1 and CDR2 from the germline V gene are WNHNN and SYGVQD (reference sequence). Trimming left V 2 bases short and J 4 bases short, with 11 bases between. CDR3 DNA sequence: TGCGCCAGCAGTGAGAACCGGGGGATCTATGGCTACACCTTC. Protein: CASSENRGIYGYTF.

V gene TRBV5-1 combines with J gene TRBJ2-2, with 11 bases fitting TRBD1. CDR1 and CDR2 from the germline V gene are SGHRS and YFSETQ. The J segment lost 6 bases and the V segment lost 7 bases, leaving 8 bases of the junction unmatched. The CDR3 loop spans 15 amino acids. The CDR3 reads CASGPGGQGAGELFF. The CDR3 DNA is TGCGCCAGCGGCCCTGGGGGACAGGGGGCCGGGGAGCTGTTTTTT.

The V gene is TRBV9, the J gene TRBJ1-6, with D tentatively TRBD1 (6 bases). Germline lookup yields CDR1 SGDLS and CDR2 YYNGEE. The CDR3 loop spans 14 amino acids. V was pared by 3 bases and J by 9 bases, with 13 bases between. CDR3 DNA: TGTGCCAGCAGCGCCGGGACACAGGGTTCACCCCTCCACTTT. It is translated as CASSAGTQGSPLHF.

The chain's CDR3 is CASSPIKDSTNEKLFF. The CDR3 coding sequence is TGTGCCAGCAGCCCGATAAAGGACAGTACTAATGAAAAACTGTTTTTT. The chain uses TRBV14 and TRBJ1-4, with a tentative D call TRBD1 (6 bases). This CDR3 contains 16 residues. V gave up 4 bases and J gave up 2 bases, with 14 bases separating them. CDR1 is SGHDN, CDR2 FVKESK, per germline.

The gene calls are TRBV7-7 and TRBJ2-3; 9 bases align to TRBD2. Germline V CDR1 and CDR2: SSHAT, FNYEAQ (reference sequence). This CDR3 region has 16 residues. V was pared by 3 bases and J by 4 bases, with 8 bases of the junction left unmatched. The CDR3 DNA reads TGTGCCAGCAGCTTCCTTAGCGGGAGTGAGGCAGATACGCAGTATTTT. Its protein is CASSFLSGSEADTQYF.

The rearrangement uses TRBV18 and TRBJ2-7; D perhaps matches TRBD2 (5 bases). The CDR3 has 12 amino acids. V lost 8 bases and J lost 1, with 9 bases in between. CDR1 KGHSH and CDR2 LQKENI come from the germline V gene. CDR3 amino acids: CASQRESYEQYF. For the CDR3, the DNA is TGTGCCAGCCAGAGGGAGTCCTACGAGCAGTACTTC.

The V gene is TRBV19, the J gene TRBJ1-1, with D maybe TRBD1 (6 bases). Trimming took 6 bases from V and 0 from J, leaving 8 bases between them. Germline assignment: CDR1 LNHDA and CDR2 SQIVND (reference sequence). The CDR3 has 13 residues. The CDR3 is CASRGTMNTEAFF. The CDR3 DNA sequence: TGTGCCAGTAGGGGGACAATGAACACTGAAGCTTTCTTT.

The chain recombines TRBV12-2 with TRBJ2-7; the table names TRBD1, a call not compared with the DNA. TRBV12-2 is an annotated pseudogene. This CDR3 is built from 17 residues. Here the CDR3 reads CASRPTEGGTGGYEQYF. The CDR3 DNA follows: TGTGCAAGTCGCCCAACAGAGGGGGGGACAGGGGGTTACGAGCAGTACTTC.